One and the same sample provided the 16 T cell receptor beta chains below, sequenced in a study of OX40 agonist ivuxolimab in advanced cancers. Sequenced by immunoSEQ multiplex PCR; TCRdb stores in-frame clones only, minus some. The sample includes 70,000 or so clones, about 80% of them seen just once. The specimen comprised CD4+ or CD8+ T cells sorted from blood, sampled in a trial of the OX40 agonist ivuxolimab. The receptors derive from an adult with an advanced solid tumor such as melanoma, head and neck, liver or kidney cancer.

The chain has TRBV6-1 and TRBJ2-7; TRBD1 might be the D (5 bases). The germline gives CDR1 MNHNS, CDR2 SASEGT. The CDR3 totals 13 residues. Trimming removed 5 bases from V and 3 bases from J, with 11 bases in between. CDR3 sequence: CASSLIGDYEQYF. As DNA, the CDR3 is TGTGCCAGCAGTTTAATAGGGGACTACGAGCAGTACTTC.

V and J are TRBV2 and TRBJ2-5; 7 bases fit TRBD1. CDR1 and CDR2 (germline): SNHLY, FYNNEI. The CDR3 loop spans 13 amino acids. V gave up 5 bases and J gave up 5 bases; unmatched junction bases: 5. CDR3 in amino acids: CASSQGERETQYF. DNA of the CDR3: TGTGCCAGCAGTCAGGGGGAAAGGGAGACCCAGTACTTC.

The V gene is TRBV7-6, the J gene TRBJ1-3; 8 bases align to TRBD1. CDR3 size: 14 residues. Germline V lookup: CDR1 SGHVS, CDR2 FNYEAQ. V trimming: 5 bases; J trimming: 3 bases; junction bases outside the gene matches: 3. In DNA, the CDR3 is TGTGCCAGCAGCCAACAGGGGGATGGAAACACCATATATTTT. Amino acids: CASSQQGDGNTIYF.

The V call is TRBV18, the J call TRBJ1-4; D is possibly TRBD1 (5 bases). This CDR3 contains 14 residues. Per the germline V gene, CDR1 is KGHSH and CDR2 is LQKENI. V was trimmed by 5 bases and J by 7 bases, leaving 14 bases between them. Written as DNA, the CDR3 is TGTGCCAGCTCAGGGGAGTATCAGGGTGAAAAACTGTTTTTT. It translates to CASSGEYQGEKLFF.

The chain carries TRBV2 and TRBJ1-2; TRBD1 is a possible D gene (6 bases). V shed 3 bases and J shed 4 bases, with 9 bases lying between them. The CDR3 covers 13 residues. CDR1 and CDR2 from the germline V gene are SNHLY and FYNNEI. The CDR3 DNA is TGTGCCAGCAGTGAGGGACACCGCTATGGCTACACCTTC. It encodes CASSEGHRYGYTF.

This sequence joins TRBV6-6 and TRBJ2-2, with TRBD1 as a possible D gene (6 bases). The CDR3 has 16 amino acids. Germline CDR1 MNHNY, CDR2 SVGAGI (reference sequence). V was cut by 2 bases and J by 4 bases, with 14 bases left in between. CDR3 DNA sequence: TGTGCCAGCAGTTACCGTAGAGGGGGAAGCACCGGGGAGCTGTTTTTT. Amino acids: CASSYRRGGSTGELFF.

The chain carries TRBV11-3 and TRBJ2-1; a weak D match, TRBD2 (5 bases). The CDR3 loop spans 14 amino acids. V was pared by 2 bases and J by 8 bases, with 13 bases between. Germline CDR1 is SGHNT and CDR2 is YENEEA. For the CDR3, the DNA is TGTGCCAGCAGCTTATATGAGGGCTCATATGAGCAGTTCTTC. Translated, it gives CASSLYEGSYEQFF.

This chain connects TRBV7-6 to TRBJ1-1, with TRBD1 matching 7 bases. This CDR3 is built from 15 residues. Germline CDR1 and CDR2: SGHVS and FNYEAQ. After removal of 6 bases from V and 5 bases from J, the junction contained 12 bases not matched to a gene. The DNA of the CDR3 is TGTGCCAGCAGTTACAGAGGGGGCGCTACGACTGAAGCTTTCTTT. Protein sequence: CASSYRGGATTEAFF.

The chain combines TRBV4-3 with TRBJ1-1; D is possibly TRBD1 (5 bases). The V gene lost 1 base and the J gene lost 6 bases, with 15 bases spanning the gap. CDR1 LGHNA and CDR2 YSLEER come from the germline V gene. There are 15 residues in the CDR3. CDR3 in DNA: TGCGCCAGCAGCCAAGCGTCCAGGGCGGGGGCTGAAGCTTTCTTT. Residues: CASSQASRAGAEAFF.

This chain joins TRBV7-9 and TRBJ2-1; tentatively, D is TRBD2 (5 bases). V shed 5 bases and J shed 9 bases, with 14 bases lying between them. Per germline, CDR1 SEHNR and CDR2 FQNEAQ (reference sequence). The CDR3 length is 13 residues. This CDR3 is CASSPGEIGEQFF. The CDR3 DNA reads TGTGCCAGCAGCCCCGGGGAAATAGGTGAGCAGTTCTTC.

The gene calls are TRBV7-7 and TRBJ2-1; D is undetermined. This CDR3 contains 16 residues. In germline, CDR1 is SSHAT, CDR2 FNYEAQ (reference sequence). The germline V and J ends were trimmed by 1 base and 7 bases, with 17 bases remaining between them. CDR3 sequence: CASSLEPRQTYNEQFF. DNA of the CDR3: TGTGCCAGCAGCTTAGAGCCCCGCCAAACGTATAATGAGCAGTTCTTC. Complete variable domain (other parts from reference TRBV7-7 and TRBJ2-1): GAGVSQSPRYKVTKRGQDVTLRCDPISSHATLYWYQQALGQGPEFLTYFNYEAQPDKSGLPSDRFSAERPEGSISTLTIQRTEQRDSAMYRCASSLEPRQTYNEQFFGPGTRLTVL.

The V call is TRBV5-1, the J call TRBJ1-1, with 9 bases fitting TRBD1. The junction had 11 bases not matched to a gene; V was cut back by 4 bases and J by 7 bases. The germline gives CDR1 SGHRS, CDR2 YFSETQ. The CDR3 contains 15 residues. This CDR3 is CASSIERTGVSEAFF. DNA for the CDR3: TGCGCCAGCAGCATCGAACGGACAGGGGTTAGTGAAGCTTTCTTT. Combining the CDR3 with reference TRBV5-1 and TRBJ1-1 gives the whole variable domain KAGVTQTPRYLIKTRGQQVTLSCSPISGHRSVSWYQQTPGQGLQFLFEYFSETQRNKGNFPGRFSGRQFSNSRSEMNVSTLELGDSALYLCASSIERTGVSEAFFGQGTRLTVV.

V usage is TRBV6-1 and J usage is TRBJ2-3, with a possible D match to TRBD2 (5 bases). This CDR3 is built from 16 residues. Deletions cut 4 bases from V and 6 bases from J, with 20 bases between. Germline V gene lookup returns CDR1 MNHNS and CDR2 SASEGT. The CDR3 sequence: CASSGSPTAPSDTQYF. CDR3 nucleotide sequence: TGTGCCAGCAGTGGATCTCCGACTGCTCCTAGCGATACGCAGTATTTT.

The chain links TRBV6-5 to TRBJ2-7; D is uncertain. V lost 5 bases and J lost 8, with 16 bases in between. The CDR3 is 13 amino acids. Germline CDR1 is MNHEY and CDR2 is SVGAGI. The CDR3 is CASSPHSRYKQYF. The CDR3 region has the DNA TGTGCCAGCAGTCCCCATTCCCGTTATAAGCAGTACTTC.

This rearrangement joins TRBV30 to TRBJ1-3; D unclear. V lost 8 bases and J lost 0, with 8 bases in between. Germline lookup yields CDR1 GTSNPN and CDR2 SVGIG (reference sequence). This CDR3 comprises 12 residues. Written as DNA, the CDR3 is TGTGCCCACGTGACCTCTGGAAACACCATATATTTT. It specifies CAHVTSGNTIYF.

This clone was recorded once. This chain connects TRBV11-2 to TRBJ2-5, with a weak D call TRBD1 (6 bases). CDR3 length: 17 amino acids. Germline V CDR1 and CDR2: SGHAT, FQNNGV. Trimming left V 0 bases short and J 1 base short, with 15 bases between. Written as DNA, the CDR3 is TGTGCCAGCAGCTTAGACCACAGGGTATTTGCCCAAGAGACCCAGTACTTC. Residues: CASSLDHRVFAQETQYF. Variable domain in full (rest from reference TRBV11-2 and TRBJ2-5): EAGVAQSPRYKIIEKRQSVAFWCNPISGHATLYWYQQILGQGPKLLIQFQNNGVVDDSQLPKDRFSAERLKGVDSTLKIQPAKLEDSAVYLCASSLDHRVFAQETQYFGPGTRLLVL.